Described below is a single T cell receptor (beta chain) sequence and its context. As yet, its antigen is unknown. The CDR3 is made up of 14 amino acids. Germline lookup yields CDR1 SGHDT and CDR2 YYEEEE. V was trimmed by 4 bases and J by 4 bases, leaving 14 bases between them. The sample is drawn from a study of T cell repertoires in cytomegalovirus infection. Study-wide context: The public TCR beta signatures pointed to both CMV infection and matching HLA type. Study results and limitations: Identification of carriers of CMV plus the relevant HLA was achieved through cumulative public TCR beta family frequency. The study found HLA-C-restricted CMV-specific TCR beta clonotypes dominating the ex vivo response.

TCRdb processed the reads anew with MiXCR; each CDR3 protein has one entry. The data show 300,000 to 400,000 distinct CDR3 sequences, 15% to 20% seen once. The specimen sequenced was PBMCs. The source of this sequence is a human donor in good health (CMV status not recorded). Some clones in this sample may be carry-over from other donors' samples. The chain combines TRBV5-6 with TRBJ1-2; tentative D call: TRBD1 (5 bases). The CDR3 coding sequence is TGTGCCAGCAGCCGCGGGGCCTGGGGCTATGGCTACACCTTC. Residues: CASSRGAWGYGYTF.